The entry below describes one TCR beta chain. Its antigen remains unidentified. Using immunoSEQ multiplex PCR, the repertoire was profiled, and TCRdb retains in-frame clones only, with some absent. The sample lists under 200,000 clones, 94% occurring once. This sample was included in a study of T cell responses to AZD1222 COVID-19 vaccine. For the study at large: The analysis combined second doses at about 4 or about 12 weeks.

Study-level results: Vaccine-associated CD4 TCRs spanned spike, dominant at 160-218 and 743-854. Without day 14 samples, only post-peak T cell repertoires were studied.

Germline loops: CDR1 LNHDA, CDR2 SQIVND (reference sequence). The CDR3 totals 19 residues. Trimming removed 3 bases at V and 0 bases at J, with 18 bases between. Sequences were derived from peripheral blood, sampled on day 0 of AZD1222 vaccination. The clonotype originates from an adult in good health. This sequence joins TRBV19 and TRBJ2-6; the D is unclear. CDR3 sequence reads: CASSIQWATPPSGANVLTF. Here the CDR3 DNA reads TGTGCCAGTAGTATCCAGTGGGCCACCCCACCCTCTGGGGCCAACGTCCTGACTTTC. Complete variable domain (other parts from reference TRBV19 and TRBJ2-6): DGGITQSPKYLFRKEGQNVTLSCEQNLNHDAMYWYRQDPGQGLRLIYYSQIVNDFQKGDIAEGYSVSREKKESFPLTVTSAQKNPTAFYLCASSIQWATPPSGANVLTFGAGSRLTVL.